The 26 T cell receptor beta chains given below trace back to one sample, sequenced in a study of T cell repertoires in cytomegalovirus infection. TCRdb called the reads again in MiXCR, with one record for every CDR3 protein. Among 300,000 or so distinct CDR3 sequences, around 25% were seen once, and the ten largest hold about 14%. Their antigens remain unidentified. Here the sequenced sample was cultured PBMCs, taken from culture after CMV antigen stimulation. The source of these receptors is a human donor in good health (CMV status not recorded). Some clones in this sample may be carry-over from other donors' samples.

This clonotype appeared many times. V gene TRBV7-2 combines with J gene TRBJ2-1, with D uncertain. Germline loops: CDR1 SGHTA, CDR2 FQGNSA. V lost 5 bases, J lost 5 bases, and 10 bases lay in between. The CDR3 contains 13 residues. The CDR3 DNA reads TGTGCCAGCAGCCCCGGACCCGACAATGAGCAGTTCTTC. Translated, it gives CASSPGPDNEQFF.

This clonotype was seen repeatedly, ten times or more. The chain combines TRBV7-2 with TRBJ1-4; D is uncertain. Germline CDR1 and CDR2: SGHTA and FQGNSA. V lost 1 base, J lost 5 bases, and 11 bases lay in between. The CDR3 is 15 residues long. CDR3 protein: CASSLGGAGNEKLFF. CDR3 DNA sequence: TGTGCCAGCAGCTTAGGTGGAGCGGGGAATGAAAAACTGTTTTTT.

This clonotype has a handful of counts. The V gene is TRBV5-4, the J gene TRBJ1-2, with D uncertain. Germline V gives CDR1 SGHNT, CDR2 YYREEE (reference sequence). The CDR3 contains 13 residues. V was trimmed by 4 bases and J by 7 bases, leaving 14 bases between them. CDR3 sequence reads: CASSHVGVSGYTF. The DNA for the CDR3 is TGTGCCAGCAGCCACGTTGGGGTATCTGGCTACACCTTC.

In its sample, this clonotype was seen many times. The rearrangement links TRBV6-5 to TRBJ2-3, with a tentative D call TRBD2 (6 bases). This CDR3 spans 17 amino acids. Trimming pared 0 bases from V and 5 bases from J, leaving 18 bases between. In germline, CDR1 is MNHEY, CDR2 SVGAGI. This CDR3 is CASSYSEGQASLDTQYF. The CDR3 DNA sequence: TGTGCCAGCAGTTACTCGGAGGGGCAGGCTAGCTTAGATACGCAGTATTTT.

V is TRBV5-1 and J is TRBJ1-1; no firm D call. V gave up 1 base and J gave up 0 bases, with 16 bases separating them. CDR1 and CDR2 (germline): SGHRS, YFSETQ. The CDR3 sequence is 17 residues long. This chain's CDR3 is CASSLQVSSTMNTEAFF. CDR3 nucleotides: TGCGCCAGCAGCTTGCAGGTTTCCTCTACTATGAACACTGAAGCTTTCTTT.

The chain carries TRBV7-6 and TRBJ2-5; 13 nucleotides line up with TRBD2. Unmatched junction bases numbered 5, after V lost 4 bases and J lost 3 bases. The CDR3 length is 16 residues. Per germline, CDR1 SGHVS and CDR2 FNYEAQ. CDR3 DNA: TGTGCCAGCAGCTCCACGGGACTAGCGGGAAAAGAGACCCAGTACTTC. Amino acid sequence: CASSSTGLAGKETQYF. The full variable domain, rest sourced from reference TRBV7-6 and TRBJ2-5, is GAGVSQSPRYKVTKRGQDVALRCDPISGHVSLYWYRQALGQGPEFLTYFNYEAQQDKSGLPNDRFSAERPEGSISTLTIQRTEQRDSAMYRCASSSTGLAGKETQYFGPGTRLLVL.

This clonotype was counted many times. The V call is TRBV7-2, the J call TRBJ2-2; 10 bases fit TRBD2. Germline CDR1 reads SGHTA; CDR2 reads FQGNSA. This CDR3 has 16 amino acids. The trim removed 5 bases at V and 6 bases at J, leaving 9 bases unmatched. The CDR3 protein is CASSRDPSGSPGELFF. The DNA for the CDR3 is TGTGCCAGCAGCCGAGACCCTAGCGGGAGTCCCGGGGAGCTGTTTTTT.

This clonotype was seen a few times. The chain links TRBV4-3 to TRBJ2-7, with a weak D call TRBD1 (6 bases). Germline V gene lookup returns CDR1 LGHNA and CDR2 YSLEER. The length of the CDR3 is 15 residues. The V gene lost 3 bases and the J gene lost 2 bases, with 14 bases spanning the gap. The CDR3: CASSQSVGATYEQYF. CDR3 in DNA: TGCGCCAGCAGCCAGTCGGTGGGGGCCACCTACGAGCAGTACTTC.

V gene TRBV7-2 combines with J gene TRBJ2-1; TRBD2 agrees at 12 bases. Germline values: CDR1 SGHTA, CDR2 FQGNSA. The CDR3 sequence is 18 residues long. Trimming took 6 bases from V and 4 from J; bases not matched to a gene: 13. This chain's CDR3 is CASRSEGPSGREYNEQFF. The CDR3 nucleotides read TGTGCCAGCAGGTCCGAGGGGCCTAGCGGGAGGGAATACAATGAGCAGTTCTTC.

In its sample, this clonotype was seen many times. This chain joins TRBV12-3 or TRBV12-4 and TRBJ2-1, with D tentatively TRBD2 (5 bases). The V gene lost 10 bases and the J gene lost 9 bases, with 22 bases spanning the gap. The CDR3 consists of 14 residues. The CDR3 DNA reads TGTGCCACCGGCGGGTCTTCCCGCGCCACTGAGCAGTTCTTC. This translates into CATGGSSRATEQFF.

This clonotype was seen a handful of times. This chain uses TRBV2 with TRBJ1-1; 9 bases are shared with TRBD1. Germline V gene data show CDR1 as SNHLY and CDR2 as FYNNEI. The junction had 5 bases not matched to a gene; V was cut back by 6 bases and J by 3 bases. This CDR3 spans 14 amino acids. The CDR3 protein is CASRKDRGYTEAFF. For the CDR3, the DNA is TGTGCCAGCAGAAAAGACAGGGGGTACACTGAAGCTTTCTTT.

This clonotype turned up a few times. The V gene is TRBV12-3 or TRBV12-4, the J gene TRBJ1-5; D unclear. Trimming shortened V by 4 bases and J by 4 bases, and 17 bases separated the two germline ends. The CDR3 is made up of 16 amino acids. CDR3 DNA sequence: TGTGCCAGCAGTTGGAAAGGGCCTGCCCGTAATCAGCCCCAGCATTTT. It yields the protein CASSWKGPARNQPQHF.

This chain connects TRBV13 to TRBJ1-4; TRBD1 might be the D (5 bases). The CDR3 totals 15 residues. V was shortened by 5 bases and J by 7 bases, with 17 bases between the two germline ends. Germline V gives CDR1 PRHDT, CDR2 FYEKMQ (reference sequence). The CDR3 DNA reads as TGTGCCAGCAGCCGAAGGCAGGGAGGAGGTGAAAAACTGTTTTTT. As protein: CASSRRQGGGEKLFF.

The chain links TRBV27 to TRBJ2-3; D is undetermined. V was trimmed by 4 bases and J by 2 bases, leaving 13 bases between them. The germline CDR1 and CDR2 sequences are MNHEY and SMNVEV (reference sequence). The CDR3 loop spans 15 amino acids. The CDR3 DNA reads as TGTGCCAGCAGTTATAAGCTCTCGCCCACAGATACGCAGTATTTT. Translation gives CASSYKLSPTDTQYF.

The chain links TRBV11-3 to TRBJ2-5, with TRBD1 matching 7 bases. The length of the CDR3 is 16 residues. Per the germline V gene, CDR1 is SGHNT and CDR2 is YENEEA. The V segment lost 1 base and the J segment 1 base; nucleotides outside the gene matches: 6. CDR3 in amino acids: CASSLGLTGVQETQYF. The CDR3 nucleotides are TGTGCCAGCAGCTTAGGGCTCACAGGGGTCCAAGAGACCCAGTACTTC. The complete variable domain, with remaining parts taken from reference TRBV11-3 and TRBJ2-5, reads EAGVVQSPRYKIIEKKQPVAFWCNPISGHNTLYWYLQNLGQGPELLIRYENEEAVDDSQLPKDRFSAERLKGVDSTLKIQPAELGDSAVYLCASSLGLTGVQETQYFGPGTRLLVL.

This sequence joins TRBV15 and TRBJ2-1; TRBD2 matches at 8 bases. This CDR3 contains 15 residues. The germline CDR1 and CDR2 sequences are LNHNV and YYDKDF (reference sequence). V shed 1 base, J shed 9 bases, and the junction held 8 bases outside the gene matches. CDR3 DNA sequence: TGTGCCACCAGCAGAGCGAGCGGGAGAGGAGGTGAGCAGTTCTTC. Translation gives CATSRASGRGGEQFF.

This clonotype came up many times. CDR3 amino acids: CASSTHRSGGGTDTQYF. The CDR3 DNA follows: TGTGCCAGCAGCACGCATCGATCAGGGGGAGGCACAGATACGCAGTATTTT. V and J are TRBV5-4 and TRBJ2-3; 7 bases agree with TRBD1. There are 17 residues in the CDR3. From germline, CDR1 is SGHNT and CDR2 YYREEE (reference sequence). V lost 4 bases to trimming and J lost 1 base; unmatched junction nucleotides: 12.

This clonotype was found many times. The CDR3 DNA reads as TGTGCCAGCAGCTTAGGGCTAGGGAACACTGAAGCTTTCTTT. Translation gives CASSLGLGNTEAFF. V is TRBV7-9 and J is TRBJ1-1; no firm D call. The CDR3 totals 14 residues. Germline-derived CDR1 and CDR2 are SEHNR and FQNEAQ (reference sequence). The ends were cut back, 1 base at V and 1 base at J, with 7 bases in the middle.

This clonotype has ten or more counts. The rearrangement uses TRBV7-8 and TRBJ2-1; TRBD2 matches 7 bases. Germline loops: CDR1 SGHVS, CDR2 FQNEAQ. CDR3 length: 15 amino acids. The V and J ends lost 1 base and 9 bases, in that order; junction bases with no gene match: 9. The CDR3 reads CASSLGVAGGVEQFF. The DNA of the CDR3 is TGTGCCAGCAGCTTAGGAGTAGCGGGTGGGGTTGAGCAGTTCTTC.

This clonotype showed up just a few times. This chain uses TRBV7-2 with TRBJ2-5; D not resolved. V dropped 1 base and J dropped 5 bases, with 11 bases sitting between them. Germline V CDR1 and CDR2: SGHTA, FQGNSA. The CDR3 is 14 residues long. CDR3 loop: CASSLEARPETQYF. The DNA of the CDR3 is TGTGCCAGCAGCTTAGAGGCGCGTCCTGAGACCCAGTACTTC.

This chain connects TRBV19 to TRBJ1-1; D is uncertain. Between the trimmed V and J ends, which lost 3 bases and 5 bases, there was a span of 13 bases. Germline V gene data show CDR1 as LNHDA and CDR2 as SQIVND (reference sequence). The CDR3 contains 14 residues. CDR3 coding DNA: TGTGCCAGTAGTATCGCATGGGGTGGGACTGAAGCTTTCTTT. Its translation: CASSIAWGGTEAFF.

This clonotype was observed a handful of times. The rearrangement uses TRBV11-3 and TRBJ2-1; the D is unclear. Between the trimmed V and J ends, which lost 5 bases and 5 bases, there was a span of 4 bases. Germline-derived CDR1 and CDR2 are SGHNT and YENEEA. The CDR3 loop spans 11 amino acids. CDR3 nucleotide sequence: TGTGCCAGCAGCGTCAACAATGAGCAGTTCTTC. It codes for CASSVNNEQFF.

Ten or more counts support this clonotype. The chain uses TRBV7-8 and TRBJ2-7; 8 nucleotides align to TRBD2. Per germline, CDR1 SGHVS and CDR2 FQNEAQ. Trimming took 0 bases from V and 7 from J; bases not matched to a gene: 14. This CDR3 comprises 17 residues. The CDR3 loop is CASSLAQGRLAPGEQYV. Written as DNA, the CDR3 is TGTGCCAGCAGCTTAGCCCAGGGCCGACTAGCGCCGGGTGAGCAGTACGTC.

The rearrangement joins TRBV7-9 to TRBJ1-5, with TRBD1 as a possible D gene (5 bases). Per the germline V gene, CDR1 is SEHNR and CDR2 is FQNEAQ (reference sequence). The CDR3 is 15 residues long. Trimming took off 3 bases at V and 4 bases at J, with 13 bases between the two ends. The CDR3 loop reads CASSFGGRPNQPQHF. The CDR3 coding sequence is TGTGCCAGCAGCTTTGGGGGACGGCCGAATCAGCCCCAGCATTTT.

Comments on this clonotype: Possible read error: a much larger clone is one base away. V is TRBV5-1 and J is TRBJ2-2, with D unclear. Germline V lookup: CDR1 SGHRS, CDR2 YFSETQ. The CDR3 runs 17 residues. V dropped 0 bases and J dropped 1 base, with 13 bases sitting between them. The DNA of the CDR3 is TGCGCCAGCAGCTTGGGTGTAGTCCGGAGGAACACCGGGGAGCTGTTTTTT. Protein sequence: CASSLGVVRRNTGELFF.

The V call is TRBV7-3, the J call TRBJ2-1, with D unresolved. Looked up from germline, CDR1 is SGHTA and CDR2 is FQGTGA. Trimming shortened V by 3 bases and J by 8 bases, and 14 bases separated the two germline ends. The CDR3 runs to 14 residues. CDR3 region: CASSLGGGGDEQFF. CDR3 DNA sequence: TGTGCCAGCAGCTTGGGTGGCGGTGGAGATGAGCAGTTCTTC. Drawing the rest from reference TRBV7-3 and TRBJ2-1, the complete variable domain is GAGVSQTPSNKVTEKGKYVELRCDPISGHTALYWYRQSLGQGPEFLIYFQGTGAADDSGLPNDRFFAVRPEGSVSTLKIQRTERGDSAVYLCASSLGGGGDEQFFGPGTRLTVL.